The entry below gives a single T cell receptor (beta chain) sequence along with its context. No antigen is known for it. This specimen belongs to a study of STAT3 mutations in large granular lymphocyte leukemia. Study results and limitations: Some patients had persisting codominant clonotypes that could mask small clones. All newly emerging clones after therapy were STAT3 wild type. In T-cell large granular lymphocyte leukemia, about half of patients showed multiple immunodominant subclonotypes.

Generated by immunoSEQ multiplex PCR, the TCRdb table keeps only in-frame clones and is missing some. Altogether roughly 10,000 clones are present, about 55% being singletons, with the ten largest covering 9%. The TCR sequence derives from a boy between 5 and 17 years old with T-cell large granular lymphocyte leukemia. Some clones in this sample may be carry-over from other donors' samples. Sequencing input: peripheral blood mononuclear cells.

The CDR3 region is CAWSVLQGTQYF. CDR3 bases: TGTGCCTGGAGTGTACTACAGGGTACGCAGTATTTT. The rearrangement joins TRBV30 to TRBJ2-3; TRBD1 is a possible D gene (6 bases). Trimming cost V 0 bases and J 8 bases, with 9 bases left between them. Germline V gives CDR1 GTSNPN, CDR2 SVGIG (reference sequence). CDR3 length: 12 amino acids. The variable domain in full, completed from reference TRBV30 and TRBJ2-3, reads SQTIHQWPATLVQPVGSPLSLECTVEGTSNPNLYWYRQAAGRGLQLLFYSVGIGQISSEVPQNLSASRPQDRQFILSSKKLLLSDSGFYLCAWSVLQGTQYFGPGTRLTVL.